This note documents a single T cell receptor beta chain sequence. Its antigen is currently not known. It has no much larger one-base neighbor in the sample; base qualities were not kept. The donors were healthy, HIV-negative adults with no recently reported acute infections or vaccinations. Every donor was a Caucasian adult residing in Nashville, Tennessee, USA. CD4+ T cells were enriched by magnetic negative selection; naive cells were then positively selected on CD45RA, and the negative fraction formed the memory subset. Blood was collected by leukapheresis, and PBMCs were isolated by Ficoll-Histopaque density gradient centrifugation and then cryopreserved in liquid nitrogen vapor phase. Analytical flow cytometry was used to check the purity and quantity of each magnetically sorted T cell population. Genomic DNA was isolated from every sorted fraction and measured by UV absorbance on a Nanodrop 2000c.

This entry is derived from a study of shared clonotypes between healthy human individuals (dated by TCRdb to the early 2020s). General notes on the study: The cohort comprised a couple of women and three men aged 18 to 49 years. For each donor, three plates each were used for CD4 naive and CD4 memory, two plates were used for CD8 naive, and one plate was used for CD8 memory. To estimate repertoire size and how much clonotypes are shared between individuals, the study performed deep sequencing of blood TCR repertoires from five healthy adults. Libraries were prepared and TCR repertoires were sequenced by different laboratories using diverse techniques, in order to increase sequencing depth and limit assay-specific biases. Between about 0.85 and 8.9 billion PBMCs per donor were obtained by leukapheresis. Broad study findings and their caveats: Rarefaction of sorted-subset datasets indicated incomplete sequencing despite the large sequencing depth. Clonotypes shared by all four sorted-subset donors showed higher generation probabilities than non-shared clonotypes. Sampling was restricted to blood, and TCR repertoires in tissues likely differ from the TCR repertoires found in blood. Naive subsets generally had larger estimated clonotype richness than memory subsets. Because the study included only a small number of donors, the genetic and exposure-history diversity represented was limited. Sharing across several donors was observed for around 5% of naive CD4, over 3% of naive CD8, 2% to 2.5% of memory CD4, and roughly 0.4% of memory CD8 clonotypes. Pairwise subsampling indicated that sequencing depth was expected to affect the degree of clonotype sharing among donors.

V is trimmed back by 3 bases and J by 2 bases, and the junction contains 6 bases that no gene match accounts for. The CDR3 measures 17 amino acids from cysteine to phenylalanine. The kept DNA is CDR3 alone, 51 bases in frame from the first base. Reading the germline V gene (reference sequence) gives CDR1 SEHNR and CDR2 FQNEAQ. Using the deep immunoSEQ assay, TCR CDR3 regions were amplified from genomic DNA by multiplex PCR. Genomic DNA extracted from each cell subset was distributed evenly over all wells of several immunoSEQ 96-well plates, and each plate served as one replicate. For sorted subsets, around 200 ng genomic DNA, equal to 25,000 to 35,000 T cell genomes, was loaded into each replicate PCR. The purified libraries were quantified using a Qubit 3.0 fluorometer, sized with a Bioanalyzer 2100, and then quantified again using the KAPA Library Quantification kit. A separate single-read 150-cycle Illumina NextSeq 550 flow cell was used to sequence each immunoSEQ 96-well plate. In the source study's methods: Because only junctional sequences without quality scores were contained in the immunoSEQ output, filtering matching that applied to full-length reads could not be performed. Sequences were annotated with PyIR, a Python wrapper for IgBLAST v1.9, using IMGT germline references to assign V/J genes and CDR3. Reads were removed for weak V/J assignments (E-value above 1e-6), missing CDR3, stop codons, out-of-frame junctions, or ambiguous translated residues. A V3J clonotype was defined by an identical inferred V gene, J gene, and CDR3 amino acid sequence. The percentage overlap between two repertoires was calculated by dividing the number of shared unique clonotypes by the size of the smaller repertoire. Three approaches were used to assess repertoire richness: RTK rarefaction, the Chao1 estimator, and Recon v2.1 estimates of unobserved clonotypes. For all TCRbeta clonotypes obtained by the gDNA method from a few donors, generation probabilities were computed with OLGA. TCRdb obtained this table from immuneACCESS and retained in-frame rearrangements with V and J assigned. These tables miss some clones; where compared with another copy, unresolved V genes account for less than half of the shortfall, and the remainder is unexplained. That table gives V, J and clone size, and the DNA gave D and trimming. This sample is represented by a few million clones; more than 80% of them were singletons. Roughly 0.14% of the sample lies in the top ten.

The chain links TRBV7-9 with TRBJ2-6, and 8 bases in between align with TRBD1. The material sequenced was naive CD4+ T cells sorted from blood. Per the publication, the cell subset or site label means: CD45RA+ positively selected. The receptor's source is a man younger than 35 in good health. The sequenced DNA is TGTGCCAGCAGCTTGCGGACAGGGTTGGCTGGGGCCAACGTCCTGACTTTC. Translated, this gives CASSLRTGLAGANVLTF.